What follows are 30 T cell receptor beta chains derived from one specimen sequenced in a study of blood T cell repertoires in COVID-19. TCRdb keeps only in-frame clones here, not all; method: immunoSEQ multiplex PCR. This table holds under 150,000 clones, roughly nine tenths found once. Sequenced sample: peripheral blood. The receptors were gathered from a man aged 50 to 60 with active COVID-19.

The rearrangement joins TRBV12-3 or TRBV12-4 to TRBJ1-2, with 7 bases identical to TRBD1. V gave up 5 bases and J gave up 4 bases; unmatched junction bases: 4. The length of the CDR3 is 13 residues. The CDR3 sequence: CASSQDRFYGYTF. The CDR3 region has the DNA TGTGCCAGCAGTCAGGACAGGTTCTATGGCTACACCTTC.

The sample holds one count of this clone. The chain employs TRBV6-5 and TRBJ1-2; D call uncertain. Germline CDR1 MNHEY, CDR2 SVGAGI. V was trimmed by 6 bases and J by 5 bases, leaving 16 bases between them. The CDR3 covers 14 residues. The CDR3 sequence: CASRVDAREYGYTF. CDR3 sequence (DNA): TGTGCCAGCAGGGTGGACGCAAGGGAGTATGGCTACACCTTC.

The rearrangement uses TRBV7-2 and TRBJ2-7, with 7 bases identical to TRBD1. This CDR3 is built from 14 residues. J lost 3 bases, V lost 1 base, and 3 bases had no gene match. The V gene's germline CDR1 is SGHTA and CDR2 FQGNSA. CDR3 region: CASSLGGQNYEQYF. CDR3 in DNA: TGTGCCAGCAGCTTAGGGGGACAGAACTACGAGCAGTACTTC.

The chain carries TRBV9 and TRBJ1-3, with D perhaps TRBD1 (5 bases). CDR3 size: 15 residues. Germline assignment: CDR1 SGDLS and CDR2 YYNGEE. The V gene lost 3 bases and the J gene lost 0 bases, with 10 bases spanning the gap. The CDR3 spells CASSAQALSGNTIYF. CDR3 DNA: TGTGCCAGCAGCGCACAGGCCCTCTCTGGAAACACCATATATTTT.

This sequence joins TRBV4-2 and TRBJ2-3; 11 nucleotides align to TRBD2. CDR3 size: 18 residues. The junction had 12 bases not matched to a gene; V was cut back by 0 bases and J by 7 bases. Germline CDR1 reads LGHNA; CDR2 reads YNFKEQ. The CDR3 protein is CASSQDLGSGGVMNTQYF. The CDR3 bases are TGTGCCAGCAGCCAAGATCTCGGTAGCGGGGGGGTAATGAATACGCAGTATTTT.

The gene calls are TRBV19 and TRBJ2-3; 10 nucleotides agree with TRBD1. This CDR3 is 15 amino acids long. Germline values: CDR1 LNHDA, CDR2 SQIVND (reference sequence). Trimming cost V 6 bases and J 4 bases; bases outside gene matches: 7. CDR3 loop: CASRTGGAGPDTQYF. The CDR3 DNA sequence: TGTGCCAGTAGGACAGGGGGCGCGGGTCCAGATACGCAGTATTTT.

This rearrangement joins TRBV6-6 to TRBJ1-1, with 11 bases identical to TRBD1. CDR1 is MNHNY, CDR2 SVGAGI, per germline (reference sequence). The CDR3 has 13 residues. Trimming at V came to 2 bases and at J to 13 bases, leaving 6 bases not matched to a gene. CDR3 region: CASSYEDRGRGFF. In DNA form, the CDR3 reads TGTGCCAGCAGTTACGAGGACAGGGGGCGGGGTTTCTTT.

This clone was counted once. The genes are TRBV5-1 and TRBJ2-7, with 7 positions matching TRBD1. After removal of 4 bases from V and 0 bases from J, the junction contained 7 bases not matched to a gene. Germline V lookup: CDR1 SGHRS, CDR2 YFSETQ. This CDR3 region has 15 residues. The chain's CDR3 is CASSEGQALSYEQYF. The CDR3 bases are TGCGCCAGCAGCGAAGGACAGGCACTCTCCTACGAGCAGTACTTC.

Points on this clone: Other DNA sequences in the sample encode the same CDR3. V gene TRBV27 combines with J gene TRBJ1-1; the D gene is possibly TRBD1 (5 bases). Germline CDR1 and CDR2: MNHEY and SMNVEV (reference sequence). There are 15 residues in the CDR3. V was clipped by 0 bases and J by 1 base, with 9 bases between them. The CDR3 DNA sequence: TGTGCCAGCAGTTTATCGTGGGGGGGGAACACTGAAGCTTTCTTT. Protein product: CASSLSWGGNTEAFF.

This chain uses TRBV18 with TRBJ2-3; TRBD2 matches at 10 bases. V shed 3 bases and J 6 bases; nucleotides not matched to a gene: 6. This CDR3 comprises 15 residues. Per germline, CDR1 KGHSH and CDR2 LQKENI. The CDR3, as DNA: TGTGCCAGCTCACCGAGTCTAGCGGGAGTTGATACGCAGTATTTT. This gives the protein CASSPSLAGVDTQYF.

A single count supports this clone. This chain joins TRBV6-1 and TRBJ1-5; D unclear. The CDR3 totals 13 residues. From germline, CDR1 is MNHNS and CDR2 SASEGT. Trimming took 2 bases from V and 2 from J, leaving 4 bases between them. As DNA, the CDR3 is TGTGCCAGCAGTGAAACAGGCAATCAGCCCCAGCATTTT. It is translated as CASSETGNQPQHF.

The CDR3 region has the DNA TGTGCCAGCATGGCAGGGCCATTGAATGAGCAGTTCTTC. Residues: CASMAGPLNEQFF. The chain carries TRBV2 and TRBJ2-1; the D gene is possibly TRBD1 (5 bases). The CDR3 runs to 13 residues. Germline values: CDR1 SNHLY, CDR2 FYNNEI. V was cut by 7 bases and J by 7 bases, with 14 bases left in between.

V usage is TRBV19 and J usage is TRBJ2-2, with 8 bases matching TRBD1. The CDR3 runs 15 residues. Per germline, CDR1 LNHDA and CDR2 SQIVND (reference sequence). Trimming took 5 bases from V and 7 from J; bases not matched to a gene: 9. CDR3 residues: CASSFGQGGLGELFF. CDR3 nucleotide sequence: TGTGCCAGTAGTTTCGGACAGGGAGGACTCGGGGAGCTGTTTTTT.

The J gene is TRBJ2-1, the V gene TRBV7-9; D is undetermined. This CDR3 contains 17 residues. Germline assignment: CDR1 SEHNR and CDR2 FQNEAQ (reference sequence). V gave up 2 bases and J gave up 5 bases, with 19 bases separating them. The CDR3 loop is CASSLFPWARLDNEQFF. CDR3 coding DNA: TGTGCCAGCAGCTTATTCCCGTGGGCCCGCCTCGACAATGAGCAGTTCTTC.

The chain joins TRBV20-1 to TRBJ2-3; TRBD2 might be the D (6 bases). The CDR3 length is 16 residues. V was cut by 3 bases and J by 0 bases, with 16 bases left in between. CDR1 is DFQATT and CDR2 is SNEGSKA in the germline V gene (reference sequence). The CDR3 coding sequence is TGCAGTGCTAGTAATGTTGCGGGGCTAAGCACAGATACGCAGTATTTT. Its protein product is CSASNVAGLSTDTQYF.

The CDR3 loop is CASSYNRGQGYTF. The DNA for the CDR3 is TGTGCCAGCAGTTACAACAGGGGGCAAGGCTACACCTTC. The genes are TRBV6-5 and TRBJ1-2, with 9 bases that match TRBD1. Germline CDR1 reads MNHEY; CDR2 reads SVGAGI. Trimming removed 2 bases from V and 8 bases from J; junction bases left unmatched: 3. This CDR3 has 13 amino acids.

The chain recombines TRBV6-5 with TRBJ1-5; D gene unclear. The germline V gene has CDR1 MNHEY and CDR2 SVGAGI. The V end was cut by 4 bases, the J end by 9 bases, with 13 bases between. The CDR3 length is 13 residues. The CDR3 DNA follows: TGTGCCAGCAGTTTTGCTCCTCGGGGGCCCCAGCATTTT. This codes for CASSFAPRGPQHF.

The genes are TRBV19 and TRBJ1-1; D might be TRBD1 (6 bases). Trimming cost V 5 bases and J 2 bases, with 12 bases left between them. The CDR3 has 14 residues. Germline values: CDR1 LNHDA, CDR2 SQIVND (reference sequence). CDR3 coding DNA: TGTGCCAGTAGTGCTTGGGGGGGCAACACTGAAGCTTTCTTT. The encoded protein is CASSAWGGNTEAFF.

V is TRBV9 and J is TRBJ1-4; the D gene is possibly TRBD1 (6 bases). The V end was cut by 4 bases, the J end by 5 bases, with 12 bases between. Per germline, CDR1 SGDLS and CDR2 YYNGEE. This CDR3 has 14 amino acids. The CDR3 DNA follows: TGTGCCAGCAGCAAAGACGGACAGAATGAAAAACTGTTTTTT. Protein product: CASSKDGQNEKLFF. The whole variable domain, remainder taken from reference TRBV9 and TRBJ1-4, is DSGVTQTPKHLITATGQRVTLRCSPRSGDLSVYWYQQSLDQGLQFLIQYYNGEERAKGNILERFSAQQFPDLHSELNLSSLELGDSALYFCASSKDGQNEKLFFGSGTQLSVL.

The rearrangement links TRBV5-4 to TRBJ2-1, with 11 positions matching TRBD2. The CDR3 has 15 residues. Germline V gene data show CDR1 as SGHNT and CDR2 as YYREEE (reference sequence). V gave up 5 bases and J gave up 4 bases; unmatched junction bases: 5. This CDR3 reads CASSPTSGSYNEQFF. The CDR3 DNA reads TGTGCCAGCAGTCCTACTAGCGGGAGTTACAATGAGCAGTTCTTC.

The gene calls are TRBV14 and TRBJ1-3; no clear D gene. CDR1 and CDR2 from the germline V gene are SGHDN and FVKESK. The CDR3 length is 16 residues. V dropped 4 bases and J dropped 4 bases, with 17 bases sitting between them. The CDR3 bases are TGTGCCAGCAGCCCCGGAGGGCCCCCAGGCGGAAACACCATATATTTT. It is translated as CASSPGGPPGGNTIYF.

The chain carries TRBV6-5 and TRBJ2-5, with 12 positions matching TRBD2. Trimming took 10 bases from V and 5 from J; bases not matched to a gene: 8. This CDR3 is built from 14 residues. Germline assignment: CDR1 MNHEY and CDR2 SVGAGI. In DNA, the CDR3 is TGTGCCACCCGACTAGCGGGAGTGGGGGAGACCCAGTACTTC. It specifies CATRLAGVGETQYF.

The chain links TRBV11-3 to TRBJ2-5; 9 nucleotides align to TRBD1. V gave up 3 bases and J gave up 4 bases; unmatched junction bases: 6. There are 15 residues in the CDR3. CDR1 SGHNT and CDR2 YENEEA come from the germline V gene. The CDR3 region has the DNA TGTGCCAGCAGCTTGGGGACAGGGAATAGAGAGACCCAGTACTTC. Its translation: CASSLGTGNRETQYF.

V and J are TRBV7-9 and TRBJ2-3, with 11 bases that match TRBD2. This CDR3 has 16 amino acids. Losses at the gene ends were 6 bases for V and 3 bases for J; bases not matched to a gene: 8. CDR1 and CDR2 from the germline V gene are SEHNR and FQNEAQ (reference sequence). CDR3 loop: CASSFLLAGGTDTQYF. Here the CDR3 DNA reads TGTGCCAGCAGTTTCCTCCTAGCGGGGGGAACAGATACGCAGTATTTT.

The chain has TRBV18 and TRBJ2-1; 9 bases are shared with TRBD1. The CDR3 length is 15 residues. Germline V gives CDR1 KGHSH, CDR2 LQKENI. Trimming removed 6 bases from V and 6 bases from J; junction bases left unmatched: 9. CDR3 in DNA: TGTGCCAGCTCCCCCGGGACAGGGTTCGGCAATGAGCAGTTCTTC. Translated: CASSPGTGFGNEQFF.

V is TRBV2 and J is TRBJ2-3; TRBD2 matches at 8 bases. Germline V gene sequence: CDR1 SNHLY, CDR2 FYNNEI. CDR3 length: 15 amino acids. V shed 5 bases and J 2 bases; nucleotides not matched to a gene: 6. The CDR3: CASSQRETSTDTQYF. The CDR3 bases are TGTGCCAGCAGTCAGCGGGAGACCTCCACAGATACGCAGTATTTT.

The rearrangement links TRBV19 to TRBJ2-3, with D maybe TRBD2 (5 bases). CDR3 length: 16 residues. Germline-derived CDR1 and CDR2 are LNHDA and SQIVND (reference sequence). Deletions cut 0 bases from V and 5 bases from J, with 15 bases between. The CDR3 region is CASSIDKILARDTQYF. The CDR3 nucleotides read TGTGCCAGTAGTATAGACAAAATTTTAGCGAGAGATACGCAGTATTTT.

V and J are TRBV11-3 and TRBJ2-3; 9 bases fit TRBD2. There are 18 residues in the CDR3. J lost 0 bases, V lost 0 bases, and 7 bases had no gene match. Germline CDR1 is SGHNT and CDR2 is YENEEA. CDR3 DNA: TGTGCCAGCAGCTTAGATTACTTGCGGGAGGGAAGCACAGATACGCAGTATTTT. This translates into CASSLDYLREGSTDTQYF.

This chain uses TRBV6-5 with TRBJ2-1; TRBD1 matches 10 bases. This CDR3 has 16 residues. The V and J ends lost 4 bases and 5 bases, in that order; junction bases with no gene match: 8. CDR1 and CDR2 (germline): MNHEY, SVGAGI. The CDR3 loop is CASSSPRDRGHNEQFF. DNA of the CDR3: TGTGCCAGCAGTTCCCCCCGGGACAGGGGACACAATGAGCAGTTCTTC.

The rearrangement joins TRBV27 to TRBJ1-3; 10 bases match TRBD1. CDR1 and CDR2 (germline): MNHEY, SMNVEV (reference sequence). CDR3 length: 17 residues. Losses at the gene ends were 5 bases for V and 3 bases for J; bases not matched to a gene: 10. The CDR3, as DNA: TGTGCCAGCAGTATTACGGGACAGGGGTTTTTTGGAAACACCATATATTTT. Protein product: CASSITGQGFFGNTIYF.